The sample holds many counts of the clone carrying this T cell receptor (beta chain). The sample comes from a study of low-dose radiotherapy and immunotherapy resistance in tumors. Study in general: Cohort 1 was given 0.5 Gy fractions every 2 weeks, 6.5 Gy in total. Cohort 2 patients were irradiated with 1 Gy every two weeks, reaching 13 Gy over 26 weeks.

Stated time point: after trial treatment. Treatment noted: LDRT plus nivolumab, ipilimumab, low-dose cyclophosphamide and aspirin (RACIN trial). Eligibility was restricted to patients presenting with advanced solid tumors that lacked tumor-infiltrating lymphocytes. Covering alpha and beta chains, TRAV- and TRBV-specific primers were used for the first-strand cDNA. TCR amplification involved about 20 PCR cycles with a constant-region primer and V-primer adapter. TCRdb re-analysed the reads in MiXCR, keeping a single row per CDR3 protein. The top ten hold 6.7% of the sample, which has nearly 60,000 distinct CDR3 sequences, 20% to 25% seen once. The CDR3 loop spans 15 amino acids. J gave up 6 bases and V 6 bases, and 10 bases lay outside the gene matches. CDR1 and CDR2 (germline): DFQATT, SNEGSKA (reference sequence).

The sample was PBMCs, taken after low-dose radiotherapy plus immunotherapy. J is TRBJ2-2 and V is TRBV20-1; 10 bases agree with TRBD1. The sequence derives from a male donor with prostate cancer. CDR3 in amino acids: CSARPGTGVPGELFF. DNA for the CDR3: TGCAGTGCGAGACCCGGGACAGGGGTGCCCGGGGAGCTGTTTTTT.